The 20 T cell receptor beta chains reported below all come from one sample, sequenced in a study of blood T cell repertoires in COVID-19. TCRdb keeps only in-frame clones here, not all; method: immunoSEQ multiplex PCR. This sample carries about 190,000 clones, 70% to 90% of them seen once, and the ten largest clones take around 1.1%. Material for sequencing was peripheral blood. All receptors derive from a man aged 30-40 years with acute or convalescent COVID-19.

This chain links TRBV5-1 with TRBJ1-1; a weak D match, TRBD1 (5 bases). The length of the CDR3 is 15 residues. With 5 bases removed from V and 3 bases from J, the gap between germline ends came to 17 bases. Germline V gene data show CDR1 as SGHRS and CDR2 as YFSETQ. CDR3 in DNA: TGCGCCAGCAGGGTCCAAATTCGGGGGTACACTGAAGCTTTCTTT. Protein product: CASRVQIRGYTEAFF.

The chain employs TRBV14 and TRBJ2-2, with 7 bases matching TRBD1. Germline loops: CDR1 SGHDN, CDR2 FVKESK. This CDR3 contains 15 residues. Trimming at V came to 5 bases and at J to 0 bases, leaving 3 bases not matched to a gene. The CDR3 sequence: CASSLRGPNTGELFF. The CDR3 region has the DNA TGTGCCAGCAGCTTGAGGGGGCCGAACACCGGGGAGCTGTTTTTT.

This chain links TRBV27 with TRBJ2-7; 7 bases align to TRBD2. The CDR3 length is 14 residues. The J segment lost 6 bases and the V segment lost 6 bases, leaving 11 bases of the junction unmatched. CDR1 is MNHEY, CDR2 SMNVEV, per germline (reference sequence). DNA for the CDR3: TGTGCCAGCAGGCTCGGGACTACCGTCGGCGAGCAGTACTTC. As protein: CASRLGTTVGEQYF.

The chain recombines TRBV7-9 with TRBJ2-7; D possibly corresponds to TRBD1 (6 bases). Germline CDR1 SEHNR, CDR2 FQNEAQ (reference sequence). The CDR3 is 15 amino acids. V shed 3 bases and J shed 7 bases, with 19 bases lying between them. CDR3 coding DNA: TGTGCCAGCAGCTTGAGTGGGGGCCGGTGGAGGGAGCAGTACTTC. As protein: CASSLSGGRWREQYF.

As for this clone: One junction end does not reproduce the germline sequence, and a read error may be involved. The J gene is TRBJ1-6, the V gene TRBV5-6; D perhaps matches TRBD1 (5 bases). The CDR3 is 16 residues long. CDR1 is SGHDT, CDR2 YYEEEE, per germline. CDR3 amino acids: CASRLDSGTKNSPLHF. The CDR3 coding sequence is TGTGCCAGCAGGTTGGACTCCGGGACTAAGAATTCACCCCTCCACTTT.

This clone was counted a few times. V usage is TRBV27 and J usage is TRBJ1-2; TRBD1 might be the D (6 bases). Trimming took 5 bases from V and 3 from J, leaving 16 bases between them. The CDR3 has 15 residues. The germline V gene has CDR1 MNHEY and CDR2 SMNVEV (reference sequence). The CDR3 nucleotides read TGTGCCAGCAGTCCACGACAGGACTGGGACTATGGCTACACCTTC. Its translation is CASSPRQDWDYGYTF.

The chain couples TRBV18 to TRBJ2-1; TRBD2 might be the D (6 bases). CDR3 size: 17 residues. Germline V gives CDR1 KGHSH, CDR2 LQKENI. V lost 6 bases to trimming and J lost 1 base, with 19 bases between them. The DNA of the CDR3 is TGTGCCAGCTCGGTCGCCCAGGTGGGACTTTCCTACAATGAGCAGTTCTTC. Translating gives CASSVAQVGLSYNEQFF.

V usage is TRBV2 and J usage is TRBJ2-1; 11 bases are a match to TRBD2. The V gene end was trimmed by 7 bases and the J gene end by 16 bases; junction bases not matched to a gene: 12. This CDR3 comprises 13 residues. Germline V gene sequence: CDR1 SNHLY, CDR2 FYNNEI. CDR3 amino acids: CASNEGTSGSQFF. The CDR3 coding sequence is TGTGCCAGCAACGAAGGTACTAGCGGGAGTCAATTCTTC.

This clone has a single count. V and J are TRBV18 and TRBJ1-4; D is ambiguous. V lost 3 bases, J lost 0 bases, and 11 bases lay in between. CDR3 size: 16 residues. Germline V lookup: CDR1 KGHSH, CDR2 LQKENI. Written as DNA, the CDR3 is TGTGCCAGCTCACCGCGGCAGCCCGCAACTAATGAAAAACTGTTTTTT. This translates into CASSPRQPATNEKLFF.

This clone came up once. CDR3 nucleotide sequence: TGTGCTAGTGGTGGCGGACAGGTGGCTGGAAACACCATATATTTT. Protein product: CASGGGQVAGNTIYF. The chain uses TRBV12-5 and TRBJ1-3; 7 bases are shared with TRBD1. CDR3 length equals 15 residues. Germline trimming cut 5 bases from V and 2 bases from J; bases unmatched to any gene: 6. CDR1 LGHNT and CDR2 FRNRAP come from the germline V gene.

The rearrangement joins TRBV5-4 to TRBJ2-4, with D possibly matching TRBD1 (6 bases). The CDR3 runs to 16 residues. Germline V gene sequence: CDR1 SGHNT, CDR2 YYREEE (reference sequence). V was trimmed by 3 bases and J by 0 bases, leaving 13 bases between them. CDR3 protein: CASSSAGELAKNIQYF. The DNA for the CDR3 is TGTGCCAGCAGCTCAGCAGGGGAACTAGCCAAAAACATTCAGTACTTC.

The chain uses TRBV12-3 or TRBV12-4 and TRBJ2-1, with TRBD2 matching over 8 bases. This CDR3 is built from 12 residues. Trimming took 7 bases from V and 13 from J; bases not matched to a gene: 9. The CDR3 sequence is CASTSAGGGQFF. CDR3 DNA sequence: TGTGCCAGCACCTCGGCGGGGGGTGGTCAGTTCTTC.

This clone was observed a single time. J is TRBJ2-5 and V is TRBV11-3, with D possibly matching TRBD2 (7 bases). CDR1 and CDR2 from the germline V gene are SGHNT and YENEEA. CDR3 size: 15 residues. V lost 3 bases and J lost 4, with 15 bases in between. The CDR3 DNA reads TGTGCCAGCAGCTTGTATTCGGGGGGCGGAGAGACCCAGTACTTC. Protein product: CASSLYSGGGETQYF.

This clone was observed a few times. The J gene is TRBJ2-3, the V gene TRBV6-4; the match to TRBD2 covers 9 bases. The germline V gene has CDR1 MRHNA and CDR2 SNTAGT. The CDR3 is 17 amino acids. V lost 2 bases, J lost 0 bases, and 6 bases stayed unmatched. The CDR3 DNA follows: TGTGCCAGCAGTGACGAAGTTAGCGGGGGAAGCACAGATACGCAGTATTTT. It encodes CASSDEVSGGSTDTQYF.

This clone has a single count. The genes are TRBV29-1 and TRBJ2-7; D is possibly TRBD2 (8 bases). V gave up 4 bases and J gave up 3 bases, with 19 bases separating them. Germline V lookup: CDR1 SQVTM, CDR2 ANQGSEA. The CDR3 is made up of 15 amino acids. CDR3 in DNA: TGCAGCGTTGTGGGTCTCGGGAGGGGGCTCTACGAGCAGTACTTC. Its translation: CSVVGLGRGLYEQYF.

The rearrangement joins TRBV6-5 to TRBJ1-1; 7 bases line up with TRBD1. V shed 6 bases, J shed 1 base, and the junction held 8 bases outside the gene matches. The CDR3 has 15 residues. Germline assignment: CDR1 MNHEY and CDR2 SVGAGI. The CDR3: CASSRTGARNTEAFF. The CDR3 bases are TGTGCCAGCAGCCGAACAGGGGCCAGGAACACTGAAGCTTTCTTT.

The V call is TRBV2, the J call TRBJ1-5; D uncertain. Trimming cost V 5 bases and J 7 bases, with 6 bases left between them. The germline V gene has CDR1 SNHLY and CDR2 FYNNEI. The CDR3 length is 11 residues. CDR3 in DNA: TGTGCCAGCAGTTTCGAGCAGCCCCAGCATTTT. Its protein is CASSFEQPQHF.

V and J are TRBV13 and TRBJ1-2; 7 bases are shared with TRBD1. Germline loops: CDR1 PRHDT, CDR2 FYEKMQ (reference sequence). The V gene end was trimmed by 2 bases and the J gene end by 4 bases; junction bases not matched to a gene: 13. This CDR3 comprises 17 residues. CDR3 in amino acids: CASSLTKRTGRVYGYTF. The DNA of the CDR3 is TGTGCCAGCAGCTTAACTAAGAGGACAGGAAGAGTCTATGGCTACACCTTC.

This chain uses TRBV19 with TRBJ1-5; no firm D call. The length of the CDR3 is 15 residues. V was shortened by 4 bases and J by 0 bases, with 10 bases between the two germline ends. CDR1 and CDR2 (germline): LNHDA, SQIVND (reference sequence). The CDR3 nucleotides are TGTGCCAGTAGTAGCGGGAGGAATAGCAATCAGCCCCAGCATTTT. This sequence encodes CASSSGRNSNQPQHF.

The chain has TRBV18 and TRBJ2-4; 13 bases are shared with TRBD2. The CDR3 sequence is 15 residues long. V lost 4 bases to trimming and J lost 8 bases; unmatched junction nucleotides: 5. The germline gives CDR1 KGHSH, CDR2 LQKENI. The CDR3 DNA reads TGTGCCAGCTCACGGACTAGCGGGAGTGGGGACATTCAGTACTTC. Its protein is CASSRTSGSGDIQYF.